The rows below give T cell receptor beta chains drawn from one sample of a study of blood T cell repertoires in COVID-19. Clones were sequenced by immunoSEQ multiplex PCR, and TCRdb holds only the in-frame ones, with some missing. The table lists over 100,000 clones, roughly 85% of them singletons, with 18% in the top ten. The sequenced sample was peripheral blood. The receptors come from a woman aged 60-70 years with acute or convalescent COVID-19. The CDR3 runs from the conserved cysteine through the conserved F or W.

v_gene	j_gene	CDR3aa
TRBV24-1	TRBJ1-2	CATRENTGTGGGYTF
TRBV3-1/TRBV3-2	TRBJ1-1	CASSRPGAGTEAFF
TRBV29-1	TRBJ1-1	CSVEGQYHGEAFF
TRBV4-3	TRBJ2-3	CASSQDFPDTQYF
TRBV4-1	TRBJ1-2	CASSPSGTGYGYTF
TRBV6-6	TRBJ2-3	CASSHRGSTDTQYF
TRBV7-2	TRBJ2-1	CASSLGTGSYNEQFF
TRBV7-2	TRBJ2-3	CASSPQGAYTDTQYF
TRBV7-2	TRBJ1-5	CASSLFGGGGNQPQHF
TRBV9	TRBJ2-2	CASSGTGLAGGPTTNTGELFF
TRBV2	TRBJ1-5	CASSEAGQGIQPQHF
TRBV10-2	TRBJ1-1	CASNAPTNTEAFF
TRBV7-8	TRBJ1-2	CASSARDRERSYTF
TRBV15	TRBJ1-6	CATRYYQGEYSPLHF
TRBV4-3	TRBJ2-7	CASSQDRGQAVGHYEQYF
TRBV5-1	TRBJ2-1	CASSSLPGLNNEQFF
TRBV28	TRBJ1-2	CASSLDRYSNYGYTF
TRBV29-1	TRBJ2-1	CSAPLGLAVGEQFF
TRBV7-9	TRBJ2-1	CASSLLAPTYNEQFF
TRBV4-1	TRBJ2-2	CASSHTGDTGELFF
TRBV7-3	TRBJ1-3	CASSSGLPRAGNTIYF
TRBV28	TRBJ1-2	CASSGAAEDGYTF
TRBV29-1	TRBJ2-3	CSVGTSGGADTQYF
TRBV30	TRBJ1-6	CAWQGQGGSPLHF